These 2 T cell receptor beta chains share one sample of origin, sequenced in a study of identical twins. TCRdb processed the 5' RACE reads anew with MiXCR; each CDR3 protein has one entry. Here the sample spans 500,000 to 550,000 distinct CDR3 sequences, around 20% being singletons. These records were also assigned to another study, of yellow fever vaccine responses in identical twins.

The sequencing input was CD4+ T cells sorted from blood. The receptors were sampled from a young woman in good health.

For the CDR3, the DNA is TGTGCCAGCAGCCCCCGTGGGGGGGAGGGAAACATTCAGTACTTC. Translating it yields CASSPRGGEGNIQYF. The chain joins TRBV9 to TRBJ2-4; 7 positions match TRBD2. The J segment lost 6 bases and the V segment lost 4 bases, leaving 10 bases of the junction unmatched. Per the germline V gene, CDR1 is SGDLS and CDR2 is YYNGEE. The CDR3 is made up of 15 amino acids.

The sample holds a few counts of this clonotype. The genes are TRBV24-1 and TRBJ2-7; 8 bases match TRBD2. The CDR3 length is 15 residues. Germline V CDR1 and CDR2: KGHDR, SFDVKD. Losses at the gene ends were 3 bases for V and 2 bases for J; bases not matched to a gene: 5. The CDR3 is CATSDPSGSAYEQYF. The CDR3 DNA reads TGTGCCACCAGTGATCCTAGCGGGTCCGCCTACGAGCAGTACTTC.